The 13 T cell receptor beta chains given below trace back to one sample, sequenced in a study of T cells in Graves' hyperthyroidism and ophthalmopathy. Amplified regions were TCR beta CDR3 sequences from RNA transcripts. The study used the HTBI primer set for a first-round RT-PCR of the TCR CDR3. From the multiplex PCR reads, TCRdb called clonotypes with MiXCR, one entry per CDR3 protein. This sample yields about 400,000 distinct CDR3 sequences, of which around an eighth are seen a single time; 28% belongs to the top ten. Sample: blood. All receptors derive from a man in his forties or fifties with Graves' ophthalmopathy.

This clonotype showed up many times. The chain carries TRBV2 and TRBJ2-7; D gene ambiguous. With 8 bases removed from V and 6 bases from J, the gap between germline ends came to 14 bases. The germline V gene encodes CDR1 SNHLY and CDR2 FYNNEI. The CDR3 sequence is 12 residues long. The CDR3 loop is CASPRIFGEQYF. For the CDR3, the DNA is TGTGCCAGCCCCAGGATCTTTGGCGAGCAGTACTTC.

This chain connects TRBV4-1 to TRBJ2-7; the D is unclear. V was shortened by 4 bases and J by 4 bases, with 11 bases between the two germline ends. Germline V gives CDR1 MGHRA, CDR2 YSYEKL. The CDR3 is 13 amino acids. As DNA, the CDR3 is TGCGCCAGCAGCCTGTCCAACCGGTACGAGCAGTACTTC. Residues: CASSLSNRYEQYF.

Concerning this clonotype: Possible read error: a much larger clone is one base away. This chain joins TRBV11-2 and TRBJ2-5; 8 nucleotides line up with TRBD1. CDR1 and CDR2 (germline): SGHAT, FQNNGV. CDR3 length equals 13 residues. The CDR3 loop reads CVSSLGGTGATDF. Written as DNA, the CDR3 is TGTGTCAGCAGCTTAGGGGGGACAGGCGCCACGGACTTC.

This clonotype was observed a single time. A read error may explain this, as a much larger clone is one base away. This sequence joins TRBV14 and TRBJ1-4; 10 bases fit TRBD1. The CDR3 sequence is 14 residues long. Germline CDR1 SGHDN, CDR2 FVKESK. CDR3 loop: CASRRTGGDEELFF. CDR3 sequence (DNA): TGTGCCAGCAGACGGACAGGGGGAGATGAAGAACTGTTTTTT.

This clonotype has a count of ten or more. This sequence joins TRBV24-1 and TRBJ2-1; D call uncertain. Germline loops: CDR1 KGHDR, CDR2 SFDVKD. V lost 3 bases and J lost 5, with 4 bases in between. The CDR3 length is 12 residues. CDR3 region: CATSDPDNEQFF. The CDR3 bases are TGTGCCACCAGTGATCCAGACAATGAGCAGTTCTTC.

At least ten counts were recorded for this clonotype. The CDR3 reads CASSTSGRAAGGEQFF. The CDR3 DNA reads as TGCGCCAGCAGCACCAGCGGGAGGGCCGCAGGTGGTGAGCAGTTCTTC. The chain links TRBV5-1 to TRBJ2-1; 10 positions agree with TRBD2. The V segment lost 4 bases and the J segment 9 bases; nucleotides outside the gene matches: 13. The CDR3 totals 16 residues. CDR1 and CDR2 from the germline V gene are SGHRS and YFSETQ.

This clonotype was detected a few times. The CDR3 region has the DNA TGTGCTAGTGGCCAACCCGGGGGGGCCGGGGAGCTGTTTTTT. Its translation: CASGQPGGAGELFF. J is TRBJ2-2 and V is TRBV12-5; TRBD2 matches 8 bases. The V and J ends lost 6 bases and 6 bases, in that order; junction bases with no gene match: 6. This CDR3 region has 14 residues. The germline V gene has CDR1 LGHNT and CDR2 FRNRAP.

J is TRBJ2-4 and V is TRBV12-3 or TRBV12-4, with D maybe TRBD1 (5 bases). V was trimmed by 5 bases and J by 7 bases, leaving 18 bases between them. The CDR3 runs 15 residues. DNA of the CDR3: TGTGCCAGCAGTGATGGACACCAGATTTCTAACATTCAGTACTTC. It is translated as CASSDGHQISNIQYF.

Turning to this clonotype: A much larger clone differs from this one at a single base, so this may be a read error. The V and J genes are TRBV12-3 or TRBV12-4 and TRBJ1-6; a weak D match, TRBD1 (5 bases). This CDR3 contains 15 residues. CDR3: CASRQTAAGIAPVHF. In DNA, the CDR3 is TGTGCCAGCAGACAGACAGCGGCCGGGATAGCACCCGTCCACTTT.

This clonotype was picked up many times. V gene TRBV28 combines with J gene TRBJ1-5, with D maybe TRBD1 (6 bases). The CDR3 extends over 16 amino acids. The V gene's germline CDR1 is MDHEN and CDR2 SYDVKM. V lost 3 bases and J lost 2, with 14 bases in between. The CDR3, as DNA: TGTGCCAGCAGTTTGGGGGGGGGCGGGCGCAATCAGCCCCAGCATTTT. Translated, it gives CASSLGGGGRNQPQHF.

This clonotype was observed at least ten times. This chain connects TRBV5-1 to TRBJ2-4, with 10 bases lining up with TRBD2. From germline, CDR1 is SGHRS and CDR2 YFSETQ. Germline trimming cut 4 bases from V and 8 bases from J; bases unmatched to any gene: 15. This CDR3 has 17 residues. DNA of the CDR3: TGCGCCAGCAGCGCCCGCACCAAGCGGGAGGGCCGATACATTCAGTACTTC. It specifies CASSARTKREGRYIQYF.

This clonotype was seen at least ten times. This chain uses TRBV11-2 with TRBJ2-3; D remains ambiguous. The CDR3 runs to 12 residues. The germline CDR1 and CDR2 sequences are SGHAT and FQNNGV. Trimming stripped 2 bases from V and 6 bases from J, with 6 bases between. The CDR3 spells CASSLLGDTQYF. DNA for the CDR3: TGTGCCAGCAGCTTACTGGGTGATACGCAGTATTTT.

This clonotype was counted ten times or more. The chain couples TRBV12-3 or TRBV12-4 to TRBJ1-1, with D uncertain. This CDR3 spans 13 amino acids. The V end lost 2 bases, the J end lost 3 bases, and 7 bases lay between the germline ends. CDR3 sequence: CASSLRPDTEAFF. DNA of the CDR3: TGTGCCAGCAGTTTACGGCCGGACACTGAAGCTTTCTTT.